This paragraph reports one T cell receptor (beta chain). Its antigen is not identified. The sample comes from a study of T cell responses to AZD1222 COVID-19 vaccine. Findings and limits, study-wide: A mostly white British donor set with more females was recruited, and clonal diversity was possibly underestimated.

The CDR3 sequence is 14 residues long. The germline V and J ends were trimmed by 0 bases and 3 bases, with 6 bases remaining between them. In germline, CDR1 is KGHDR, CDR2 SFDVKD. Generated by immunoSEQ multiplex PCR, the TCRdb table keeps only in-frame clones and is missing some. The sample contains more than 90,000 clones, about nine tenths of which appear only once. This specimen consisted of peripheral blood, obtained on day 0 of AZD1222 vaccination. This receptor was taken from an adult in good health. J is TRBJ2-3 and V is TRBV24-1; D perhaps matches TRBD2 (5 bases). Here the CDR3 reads CATSDLTGTDTQYF. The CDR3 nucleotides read TGTGCCACCAGTGATTTGACGGGGACAGATACGCAGTATTTT.